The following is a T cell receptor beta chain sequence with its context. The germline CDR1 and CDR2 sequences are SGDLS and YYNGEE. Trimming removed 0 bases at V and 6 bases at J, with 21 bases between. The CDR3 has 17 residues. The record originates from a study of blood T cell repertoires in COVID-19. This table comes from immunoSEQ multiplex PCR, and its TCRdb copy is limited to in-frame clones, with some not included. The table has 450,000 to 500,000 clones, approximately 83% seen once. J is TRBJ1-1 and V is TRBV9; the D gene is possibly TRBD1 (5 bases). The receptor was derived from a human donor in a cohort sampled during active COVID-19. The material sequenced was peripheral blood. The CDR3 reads CASSVGGGGVIRPEAFF. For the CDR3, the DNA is TGTGCCAGCAGCGTAGGAGGTGGGGGGGTGATTCGGCCTGAAGCTTTCTTT.